This T cell receptor (beta chain) was found in a study of T cell repertoires in cytomegalovirus infection. Details on this clonotype: Its antigen is not known.

Germline values: CDR1 SEHNR, CDR2 FQNEAQ (reference sequence). The CDR3 is 13 residues long. V lost 11 bases and J 0 bases, leaving 12 bases between the germline ends. TCRdb re-derived calls from the reads in MiXCR, one entry per CDR3 protein. Altogether about 830,000 distinct CDR3 sequences are present, approximately 32% being singletons, with the ten largest covering roughly 12%. The source of this sequence is a human donor in good health (CMV status not recorded). Some clones in this sample may be carry-over from other donors' samples. This specimen consisted of cultured CD8+ T cells from PBMCs, obtained from culture after CMV antigen stimulation. The chain joins TRBV7-9 to TRBJ2-3, with D uncertain. CDR3 coding DNA: TGTGCCTGCGCCGATGGTAGCACAGATACGCAGTATTTT. Residues: CACADGSTDTQYF. The variable domain in full, with the rest retrieved from reference TRBV7-9 and TRBJ2-3, is DTGVSQNPRHKITKRGQNVTFRCDPISEHNRLYWYRQTLGQGPEFLTYFQNEAQLEKSRLLSDRFSAERPKGSFSTLEIQRTEQGDSAMYLCACADGSTDTQYFGPGTRLTVL.